The T cell receptor (beta chain) described here comes from a study of OX40 agonist ivuxolimab in advanced cancers. About the research overall: Earlier anti-PD-1, anti-PD-L1 or anti-CTLA-4 therapy was permitted; 30% to 45% had received some.

The ends were cut back, 8 bases at V and 7 bases at J, with 18 bases in the middle. The germline gives CDR1 MNHNS, CDR2 SASEGT. CDR3 length equals 14 residues. TCRdb keeps only in-frame clones here, not all; method: immunoSEQ multiplex PCR. The sample holds tens of thousands of clones, 80% to 90% seen once. The sequence was obtained from an adult with an advanced solid tumor such as melanoma, head and neck, liver or kidney cancer. This rearrangement joins TRBV6-1 to TRBJ1-5; D is undetermined. The sample here was CD4+ or CD8+ T cells sorted from blood, taken in a trial of the OX40 agonist ivuxolimab. The CDR3 nucleotides are TGTGCCAGCCGCGCACTAGAGGTGGGGCAGCCCCAGCATTTT. Its protein is CASRALEVGQPQHF.